This T cell receptor (beta chain) was found in a study of T cells expressing NK-cell markers. In the study overall: One of eight sequenced donors was HCMV-seronegative; the other seven were seropositive.

TCRdb reanalyzed the 5' RACE reads, giving one entry per CDR3 protein sequence and no DNA. The sample table sets out about 390,000 distinct CDR3 sequences. Points on this clonotype: Antigen: not known.

General study results and limits: The HCMV specificity of the expanded NKG2C+ T cell clones stayed unresolved. The leading position in the CD3+CD56-NKG2C+ fraction of several donors also went to these clonotypes.

The length of the CDR3 is 19 residues. Looked up from germline, CDR1 is SGHDN and CDR2 is FVKESK. This TCR derives from a woman between 50 and 59 years old in good health. The V call is TRBV14, the J call TRBJ2-6; TCRdb gives TRBD1 as the D gene, but with no DNA this cannot be confirmed. Source material: blood T cells: a sorted CD56 or NKG2C T cell subset, CD4+ or CD8+ T cells, or bulk PBMC T cells (not recorded which). The CDR3 spells CATSIPTGDLSSGANVLTF.